These 9 T cell receptor beta chains were sequenced from one sample in a study of regulatory T cells in long-lasting Graves disease. The time point denotes: persistent/refractory GD, antithyroid drugs over 5 years with positive TRAb. Following extraction of RNA from PBMCs, that RNA was used to make the TCR library. CDR3-region Arm-PCR and iRepertoire HTBI primers produced the TCR beta libraries. TCRdb reprocessed the multiplex PCR reads with MiXCR, giving one entry per CDR3 protein. The sample has more than 300,000 distinct CDR3 sequences; around 20% are singletons. This specimen consisted of peripheral blood mononuclear cells (PBMCs), obtained when the disease was refractory, from a patient treated with antithyroid drugs. Receptors were obtained from a female donor with Graves disease.

This clonotype came up a few times. The junction departs from germline at one end; a sequencing error may be responsible. CDR3 loop: CSARRRGSGGDGCTF. The CDR3 DNA follows: TGCAGTGCTAGACGCCGGGGTTCAGGGGGCGATGGCTGCACCTTC. This sequence joins TRBV20-1 and TRBJ1-2; TRBD1 matches at 8 bases. This CDR3 spans 15 amino acids. Per germline, CDR1 DFQATT and CDR2 SNEGSKA (reference sequence).

This clonotype has more than one count but fewer than ten. The chain employs TRBV3-1 and TRBJ1-6, with D perhaps TRBD1 (5 bases). Germline V lookup: CDR1 LGHDT, CDR2 YNNKEL (reference sequence). Trimming removed 4 bases from V and 6 bases from J, with 13 bases in between. CDR3 length: 15 amino acids. The CDR3 coding sequence is TGTGCCAGCAGCCCAATGACAGTCCTTAATTCACCCCTCCACTTT. Translated, it gives CASSPMTVLNSPLHF.

This clonotype was detected a few times. The chain has TRBV4-1 and TRBJ1-5; D unresolved. Germline V gene lookup returns CDR1 MGHRA and CDR2 YSYEKL. This CDR3 spans 15 amino acids. With 0 bases removed from V and 6 bases from J, the gap between germline ends came to 12 bases. The CDR3 nucleotides are TGCGCCAGCAGCCAAGATCGGGCAGGCGGTCAGCCCCAGCATTTT. It codes for CASSQDRAGGQPQHF.

The rearrangement joins TRBV12-3 or TRBV12-4 to TRBJ2-2; 13 bases are a match to TRBD2. The ends lost 2 bases at V and 2 bases at J; junction bases unmatched: 14. This CDR3 is 21 amino acids long. The CDR3 sequence is CASSLLMGRGLAGPNTGELFF. The CDR3 DNA reads TGTGCCAGCAGTTTATTGATGGGTAGGGGACTAGCGGGACCCAACACCGGGGAGCTGTTTTTT.

The chain recombines TRBV5-1 with TRBJ1-6; no reliable D call. The germline gives CDR1 SGHRS, CDR2 YFSETQ. The CDR3 runs 16 residues. Trimming shortened V by 2 bases and J by 0 bases, and 9 bases separated the two germline ends. The CDR3 spells CASSFRESSYNSPLHF. CDR3 nucleotides: TGCGCCAGCAGCTTTCGGGAGAGCTCCTATAATTCACCCCTCCACTTT.

This clonotype was detected many times. The rearrangement joins TRBV27 to TRBJ1-2; D is unresolved. Germline V gives CDR1 MNHEY, CDR2 SMNVEV (reference sequence). V was pared by 3 bases and J by 6 bases, with 17 bases between. There are 15 residues in the CDR3. The CDR3 nucleotides read TGTGCCAGCAGTTTCACAATGCCCGGGGTTCATGGCTACACCTTC. Translation gives CASSFTMPGVHGYTF.

This clonotype was seen at least ten times. This chain links TRBV15 with TRBJ2-5; D possibly matches TRBD1 or TRBD2 (5 bases each). Germline values: CDR1 LNHNV, CDR2 YYDKDF (reference sequence). The germline V and J ends were trimmed by 2 bases and 2 bases, with 12 bases remaining between them. There are 15 residues in the CDR3. The CDR3 spells CATSRSTGRQETQYF. In DNA form, the CDR3 reads TGTGCCACCAGCAGATCGACGGGACGGCAAGAGACCCAGTACTTC.

This clonotype was counted between two and nine times. This rearrangement joins TRBV5-6 to TRBJ2-5, with D uncertain. Germline CDR1 is SGHDT and CDR2 is YYEEEE. The CDR3 has 14 residues. V was shortened by 4 bases and J by 4 bases, with 14 bases between the two germline ends. The CDR3 sequence: CASSQRRYRETQYF. The CDR3 DNA sequence: TGTGCCAGCAGCCAACGGCGATATAGAGAGACCCAGTACTTC.

This clonotype has at least ten counts. The gene calls are TRBV24-1 and TRBJ1-1, with D perhaps TRBD1 (5 bases). The CDR3 has 15 amino acids. Trimming pared 2 bases from V and 1 base from J, leaving 10 bases between. CDR1 and CDR2 (germline): KGHDR, SFDVKD. The CDR3 protein is CATSDSGLRNTEAFF. CDR3 bases: TGTGCCACCAGTGATTCGGGACTCCGGAACACTGAAGCTTTCTTT.